This T cell receptor (beta chain) was recovered during a study of CD8+CD57+ T cells in acquired aplastic anemia (dated by TCRdb to between 2017 and 2018). The study in broad terms: On average, sorted CD4+ and CD8+ cells yielded around 3.5 ug of extracted DNA, with a range of roughly 0.17 to 30 ug. What the work shows at the level of the full study, not this receptor alone: Some 30 CD8+ CDR3 sequences were found to be shared between patients and controls, but these sequences appeared to be highly expressed in patients and within the immunodominant clones of the patients. No significant difference in CD8+ Simpson's diversity was found between patients and healthy controls (P=0.060).

This clonotype was picked up a small number of times. Its target antigen remains unknown. Base-call qualities are not available, and no considerably larger clone is one nucleotide away. Genomic DNA was used as template for profiling of TCR beta VDJ combinations and CDR3 sequences. An Illumina HiSeq 2000 was used for TCR repertoire sequencing. The authors processed their data as follows. TRBV/TRBJ rearrangement plots, CDR3 size and DJ length profiles, and Simpson's diversity index were used to evaluate the repertoires. The immunodominant clone was defined as the most abundant DNA sequence in deep sequencing data. CDR3 amino acid sequences were checked for sharing between subjects and were compared against published repertoires and the VDJdb database. The public reads were quality trimmed at Q25 with fastp and then assembled into clones with MiXCR by TCRdb, keeping productive beta chains. CDR3 protein sequences are deduplicated, and each keeps its most common genes and DNA. None of the V and J calls come from the authors' own analysis; TCRdb made them. The sample table lists some 290,000 distinct CDR3 sequences, around three fifths of them with a count of one. Of the sample, approximately 8% is held by the ten largest clones.

Based on the germline V gene (reference sequence), the CDR1 and CDR2 sequences are SEHNR and FQNEAQ. From the cysteine through the phenylalanine, the CDR3 covers 16 amino acids. This entry keeps only the CDR3 DNA: 48 bases, framed from base 1. V sheds 0 bases and J sheds 1 base, leaving 12 bases between their ends. TCR repertoires of sorted CD4+ and CD8+ blood T cells from severe aplastic anemia patients and healthy subjects were deep-sequenced in the study. Ficoll-Paque density gradient centrifugation was used to isolate peripheral blood mononuclear cells. Before DNA extraction, CD4+ and CD8+ T cells were sorted by FACS or by magnetic beads.

This chain joins TRBV7-9 to TRBJ1-1; a confident D gene designation cannot be given. The receptor comes from a human donor with severe aplastic anemia or a healthy control (not recorded which). The sequencing sample was made of sorted CD4+, CD8+, or CD8+CD57+ T cells (not recorded which) from PBMCs. For the CDR3, the sequence is CASSLALGLPNTEAFF. DNA sequence: TGTGCCAGCAGCTTAGCGCTAGGACTTCCGAACACTGAAGCTTTCTTT.